This TCR beta chain was identified during a study of TIL therapy for anti-PD-1-resistant metastatic lung cancer. Time point noted: pre-treatment sample, taken before nivolumab and TIL therapy. The V gene's germline CDR1 is SQVTM and CDR2 ANQGSEA. The length of the CDR3 is 12 residues. Trimming took 3 bases from V and 4 from J; bases not matched to a gene: 1. The immunoSEQ assay was v3. Clones were sequenced by immunoSEQ multiplex PCR, and TCRdb holds only the in-frame ones, with some missing. The repertoire consists of fewer than 20,000 clones, with roughly four fifths occurring once and the leading ten covering about 2.2%.

This sample comprised blood, obtained at baseline. The V call is TRBV29-1, the J call TRBJ2-5; 8 bases fit TRBD1. The TCR comes from a person between 25 and 80 years old with non-small cell lung cancer. Written as DNA, the CDR3 is TGCAGCGTTGACAGGGGGCGAGAGACCCAGTACTTC. Encoded protein: CSVDRGRETQYF.